A single sample gave rise to the 20 T cell receptor beta chains below, sequenced in a study of shared clonotypes between healthy human individuals. Sequencing was performed with immunoSEQ multiplex PCR; in TCRdb, only in-frame clones are kept and a portion is missing. This table holds roughly 220,000 clones, 60% to 70% found once. Sequencing used memory CD4+ T cells sorted from blood. Regarding subset: CD45RA-negative fraction. The receptors were gathered from a man aged 25-40 years in good health.

CDR3 DNA: TGCGCCAGCACCGGGACTAGAGGAGATACGCAGTATTTT. Protein sequence: CASTGTRGDTQYF. The V and J genes are TRBV10-1 and TRBJ2-3, with 8 bases matching TRBD2. Germline CDR1 and CDR2: WNHNN and SYGVQD (reference sequence). There are 13 residues in the CDR3. Trimming removed 7 bases from V and 5 bases from J; junction bases left unmatched: 5.

The genes are TRBV7-9 and TRBJ2-7, with a tentative D call TRBD2 (5 bases). CDR1 is SEHNR, CDR2 FQNEAQ, per germline (reference sequence). V lost 5 bases, J lost 7 bases, and 12 bases lay in between. CDR3 length equals 12 residues. CDR3 amino acids: CASSLKREEQYF. The DNA for the CDR3 is TGTGCCAGCAGCCTTAAACGGGAAGAGCAGTACTTC.

This clone showed up just once. The CDR3 protein is CASSPSSMNTGELFF. DNA of the CDR3: TGTGCCAGCTCACCAAGTAGCATGAACACCGGGGAGCTGTTTTTT. V usage is TRBV18 and J usage is TRBJ2-2; D unresolved. V was cut by 2 bases and J by 1 base, with 8 bases left in between. This CDR3 comprises 15 residues. Germline loops: CDR1 KGHSH, CDR2 LQKENI.

In this sample, this clone turned up many times. This sequence joins TRBV11-2 and TRBJ1-5; TRBD1 agrees at 7 bases. The CDR3 runs to 15 residues. The ends lost 1 base at V and 6 bases at J; junction bases unmatched: 6. CDR1 and CDR2 from the germline V gene are SGHAT and FQNNGV. In DNA form, the CDR3 reads TGTGCCAGCAGCTTAGCAGGGGGAGTAAGTCAGCCCCAGCATTTT. This encodes CASSLAGGVSQPQHF.

This sequence joins TRBV5-1 and TRBJ2-7, with 11 bases that match TRBD1. Germline assignment: CDR1 SGHRS and CDR2 YFSETQ. V shed 1 base, J shed 2 bases, and the junction held 11 bases outside the gene matches. This CDR3 has 18 residues. The CDR3 reads CASSLKLEGQGGPYEQYF. The DNA for the CDR3 is TGCGCCAGCAGCTTGAAGTTGGAGGGACAGGGGGGACCCTACGAGCAGTACTTC.

Only a few counts were recorded for this clone. The V gene is TRBV6-1, the J gene TRBJ2-2, with D unclear. V lost 9 bases and J 7 bases, leaving 15 bases between the germline ends. The CDR3 extends over 13 amino acids. Germline CDR1 reads MNHNS; CDR2 reads SASEGT. For the CDR3, the DNA is TGTGCCAGTACCCTCTGGGCTCTCGGGGAGCTGTTTTTT. Translation: CASTLWALGELFF.

V usage is TRBV5-1 and J usage is TRBJ2-3; the match to TRBD2 covers 7 bases. J lost 2 bases, V lost 2 bases, and 11 bases had no gene match. CDR1 and CDR2 (germline): SGHRS, YFSETQ. This CDR3 comprises 17 residues. CDR3 DNA sequence: TGCGCCAGCAGCTTCGGGAGGTTTTCGGCTACCACAGATACGCAGTATTTT. Translated, it gives CASSFGRFSATTDTQYF.

This clone was seen ten or more times. The chain employs TRBV2 and TRBJ1-1; D call uncertain. The CDR3 is made up of 15 amino acids. Germline CDR1 reads SNHLY; CDR2 reads FYNNEI. The ends were cut back, 3 bases at V and 0 bases at J, with 11 bases in the middle. The CDR3 region has the DNA TGTGCCAGCAGTGATCGGCTGCGGGTGAACACTGAAGCTTTCTTT. Translation gives CASSDRLRVNTEAFF.

The chain employs TRBV11-1 and TRBJ2-3, with 9 bases matching TRBD2. Trimming cost V 5 bases and J 2 bases; bases outside gene matches: 8. CDR1 and CDR2 from the germline V gene are SGHAT and FQDESV (reference sequence). CDR3 length: 16 residues. This chain's CDR3 is CASSRRRTSVTDTQYF. CDR3 nucleotides: TGTGCCAGCAGCCGGCGCCGGACTAGCGTCACAGATACGCAGTATTTT. Variable domain in full (rest from reference TRBV11-1 and TRBJ2-3): EAEVAQSPRYKITEKSQAVAFWCDPISGHATLYWYRQILGQGPELLVQFQDESVVDDSQLPKDRFSAERLKGVDSTLKIQPAELGDSAMYLCASSRRRTSVTDTQYFGPGTRLTVL.

This clone showed up many times. The genes are TRBV7-8 and TRBJ2-1; no clear D gene. Germline assignment: CDR1 SGHVS and CDR2 FQNEAQ. V lost 0 bases and J 5 bases, leaving 11 bases between the germline ends. CDR3 length: 15 amino acids. Here the CDR3 reads CASSLAINPNNEQFF. The CDR3, as DNA: TGTGCCAGCAGCTTAGCGATCAACCCAAACAATGAGCAGTTCTTC. Filled out from reference TRBV7-8 and TRBJ2-1, the complete variable domain reads GAGVSQSPRYKVAKRGQDVALRCDPISGHVSLFWYQQALGQGPEFLTYFQNEAQLDKSGLPSDRFFAERPEGSVSTLKIQRTQQEDSAVYLCASSLAINPNNEQFFGPGTRLTVL.

This clone has just one count. The genes are TRBV5-4 and TRBJ2-4; D is uncertain. The V end was cut by 0 bases, the J end by 9 bases, with 13 bases between. The CDR3 runs to 14 residues. Germline-derived CDR1 and CDR2 are SGHNT and YYREEE (reference sequence). CDR3 residues: CASSLDAGLSIQYF. CDR3 DNA: TGTGCCAGCAGCTTGGATGCAGGCCTGAGCATTCAGTACTTC.

J is TRBJ2-5 and V is TRBV10-1; weak D call: TRBD2 (6 bases). V lost 3 bases and J lost 4, with 9 bases in between. CDR3 length: 13 residues. CDR1 is WNHNN and CDR2 is SYGVQD in the germline V gene (reference sequence). CDR3 protein: CASSDGSSETQYF. The CDR3 DNA reads TGCGCCAGCAGTGACGGGAGTTCAGAGACCCAGTACTTC.

The chain recombines TRBV12-2 with TRBJ1-1; the D segment call TRBD1 is taken from the table without a DNA check. TRBV12-2 is a pseudogene locus. This CDR3 is built from 14 residues. CDR3: CASRHTGVSTEAFF. In DNA, the CDR3 is TGTGCAAGTCGCCACACAGGGGTGAGCACTGAAGCTTTCTTT.

Only a few counts were recorded for this clone. The rearrangement links TRBV6-5 to TRBJ1-5; D not resolved. The CDR3 has 15 amino acids. Trimming removed 7 bases from V and 5 bases from J, with 18 bases in between. From germline, CDR1 is MNHEY and CDR2 SVGAGI. The DNA for the CDR3 is TGTGCCAGCATCGACACGGCCCGAAACTATCAGCCCCAGCATTTT. Protein product: CASIDTARNYQPQHF.

The rearrangement uses TRBV7-9 and TRBJ1-2; D unresolved. This CDR3 comprises 13 residues. CDR1 SEHNR and CDR2 FQNEAQ come from the germline V gene (reference sequence). V was pared by 1 base and J by 8 bases, with 11 bases between. CDR3 protein: CASSLGVWGGYTF. In DNA form, the CDR3 reads TGTGCCAGCAGCTTAGGCGTCTGGGGAGGCTACACCTTC.

The chain joins TRBV30 to TRBJ2-1; 9 bases align to TRBD2. The germline CDR1 and CDR2 sequences are GTSNPN and SVGIG (reference sequence). CDR3 length: 14 residues. The CDR3 bases are TGTGCTGGTAAGGATGGACTAGCGTACAATGAGCAGTTCTTC. Protein product: CAGKDGLAYNEQFF.

The chain joins TRBV9 to TRBJ2-1; TRBD2 matches 9 bases. Germline trimming cut 3 bases from V and 3 bases from J; bases unmatched to any gene: 7. Germline CDR1 is SGDLS and CDR2 is YYNGEE. There are 16 residues in the CDR3. DNA for the CDR3: TGTGCCAGCAGCGCCACCGGGACTAGCTTCTACAATGAGCAGTTCTTC. The encoded protein is CASSATGTSFYNEQFF.

This clone was counted a few times. V and J are TRBV7-2 and TRBJ2-3, with 7 bases identical to TRBD2. Per germline, CDR1 SGHTA and CDR2 FQGNSA. The CDR3 is 16 residues long. V dropped 5 bases and J dropped 0; count of bases not matched to a gene: 8. The CDR3 here is CASSRDYLASTDTQYF. DNA for the CDR3: TGTGCCAGCAGCAGGGACTATCTGGCAAGCACAGATACGCAGTATTTT.

The chain recombines TRBV9 with TRBJ2-1; 8 nucleotides align to TRBD2. Germline-derived CDR1 and CDR2 are SGDLS and YYNGEE. CDR3 length equals 15 residues. The trim removed 2 bases at V and 4 bases at J, leaving 5 bases unmatched. The CDR3 is CASSVGTSLYNEQFF. In nucleotides, the CDR3 is TGTGCCAGCAGCGTCGGGACTAGTCTTTACAATGAGCAGTTCTTC.

Of note for this clone: This sample also contains other DNA sequences that code for the same CDR3. V and J are TRBV7-8 and TRBJ2-1; no clear D. V was clipped by 1 base and J by 7 bases, with 5 bases between them. The CDR3 spans 12 residues. The germline CDR1 and CDR2 sequences are SGHVS and FQNEAQ. The CDR3 DNA sequence: TGTGCCAGCAGCTTAGTTGGTAATGAGCAGTTCTTC. Protein sequence: CASSLVGNEQFF. Filled out from reference TRBV7-8 and TRBJ2-1, the complete variable domain reads GAGVSQSPRYKVAKRGQDVALRCDPISGHVSLFWYQQALGQGPEFLTYFQNEAQLDKSGLPSDRFFAERPEGSVSTLKIQRTQQEDSAVYLCASSLVGNEQFFGPGTRLTVL.